The source of this TCR beta chain is a study of T cell responses to AZD1222 COVID-19 vaccine. Germline V lookup: CDR1 LNHDA, CDR2 SQIVND (reference sequence). V dropped 7 bases and J dropped 5 bases, with 12 bases sitting between them. The CDR3 totals 14 residues. The data were produced by immunoSEQ multiplex PCR, yet TCRdb's version contains in-frame clones alone and is incomplete. This table holds some 70,000 clones, roughly four fifths found once. Study-level results: Females outnumbered males among donors, who were mostly white British; clonal diversity was possibly underestimated. Spike-specific TCR breadth and depth were elevated following two AZD1222 doses.

In the case of this clone: Its target is not known.

J is TRBJ1-6 and V is TRBV19, with unresolved D. The clonotype originates from an adult in good health. The sequences come from peripheral blood, collected on day 0 of AZD1222 vaccination. CDR3 in amino acids: CASITPGNNSPLHF. The CDR3 coding sequence is TGTGCCAGTATTACTCCGGGAAATAATTCACCCCTCCACTTT.